One sample yielded the 16 T cell receptor beta chains listed below, sequenced in a study of blood T cells in healthy people across ages. Primers used in a second PCR of roughly 6 to 12 cycles were a sample-barcoded 5' primer and a J-beta primer mix. TCRdb re-analysed the 5' RACE reads in MiXCR, keeping a single row per CDR3 protein. The top ten clones hold around 2.1% of a sample with 1.5 million to 2 million distinct CDR3 sequences, 40% to 55% of them seen once. Sequences were obtained from blood. The receptors were gathered from a woman between 40 and 50 years old in good health.

The gene calls are TRBV5-1 and TRBJ2-7; possible D gene TRBD1, 5 bases. Per germline, CDR1 SGHRS and CDR2 YFSETQ. The V end lost 2 bases, the J end lost 4 bases, and 13 bases lay between the germline ends. The CDR3 contains 14 residues. CDR3 nucleotide sequence: TGCGCCAGCAGCTTTGAAGACAGATGGTACGAGCAGTACTTC. Its protein product is CASSFEDRWYEQYF.

This clonotype was detected a few times. V is TRBV6-1 and J is TRBJ2-6; D tentatively reads TRBD1 or TRBD2 (5 bases each). Trimming took off 10 bases at V and 2 bases at J, with 21 bases between the two ends. This CDR3 is 17 amino acids long. CDR1 is MNHNS and CDR2 is SASEGT in the germline V gene. CDR3 sequence reads: CATTGTRRSPGANVLTF. In DNA, the CDR3 is TGTGCCACTACGGGGACCAGGCGATCCCCTGGGGCCAACGTCCTGACTTTC.

Regarding this clonotype: The likely explanation is a read error, given a far larger clone one base away. The rearrangement links TRBV7-2 to TRBJ2-3, with TRBD2 matching 9 bases. With 4 bases clipped from V and 1 base from J, the junction kept 3 bases outside the gene matches. Germline CDR1 and CDR2: SGHTA and FQGNSA. The length of the CDR3 is 15 residues. In DNA, the CDR3 is TGTGCCAGCAGCTCCGTAGCGGGGGGCACAGATACGCAGTATTTT. Its translation is CASSSVAGGTDTQYF. Looking up the rest from reference TRBV7-2 and TRBJ2-3 gives the full variable domain: GAGVSQSPSNKVTEKGKDVELRCDPISGHTALYWYRQSLGQGLEFLIYFQGNSAPDKSGLPSDRFSAERTGGSVSTLTIQRTQQEDSAVYLCASSSVAGGTDTQYFGPGTRLTVL.

This clonotype was detected only once. V is TRBV27 and J is TRBJ1-6, with 8 nucleotides matching TRBD1. Germline assignment: CDR1 MNHEY and CDR2 SMNVEV (reference sequence). The V gene end was trimmed by 1 base and the J gene end by 10 bases; junction bases not matched to a gene: 6. CDR3 length: 15 residues. The chain's CDR3 is CASSLLQGARSPLHF. As DNA, the CDR3 is TGTGCCAGCAGTTTATTGCAGGGGGCGCGATCACCCCTCCACTTT.

Note on this clonotype: One end of the junction fails to match germline, which may point to a read error. The chain carries TRBV6-2 or TRBV6-3 and TRBJ1-3; D remains unclear. There are 16 residues in the CDR3. Germline CDR1 is MNHEY and CDR2 is SVGEGT. As DNA, the CDR3 is TGTGCCAGCAGTCCATCGGGAGAGATCTCTGGAGACACCATATATTTT. It yields the protein CASSPSGEISGDTIYF.

This clonotype was seen only a few times. The rearrangement joins TRBV7-2 to TRBJ2-1, with TRBD2 matching over 15 bases. The trim removed 2 bases at V and 7 bases at J, leaving 9 bases unmatched. Germline V gene sequence: CDR1 SGHTA, CDR2 FQGNSA. The CDR3 length is 18 residues. This CDR3 reads CASSLFGLAGGPRNEQFF. CDR3 DNA sequence: TGTGCCAGCAGCTTATTCGGACTAGCGGGGGGGCCACGGAATGAGCAGTTCTTC.

Of note for this clonotype: The junction and the germline gene differ at one end; a read error may be behind it. The chain has TRBV28 and TRBJ2-3; perhaps TRBD1 as D (5 bases). CDR1 and CDR2 from the germline V gene are MDHEN and SYDVKM. This CDR3 region has 14 residues. Here the CDR3 reads CASSLGQATGTQYF. CDR3 DNA sequence: TGTGCCAGCAGTTTGGGGCAGGCCACAGGTACGCAGTATTTT.

V gene TRBV20-1 combines with J gene TRBJ2-5; no clear D. This CDR3 is built from 14 residues. Germline V gives CDR1 DFQATT, CDR2 SNEGSKA (reference sequence). V gave up 3 bases and J gave up 3 bases, with 14 bases separating them. The DNA for the CDR3 is TGCAGTGCTAGCCGGCCGGTTCTTGAAGAGACCCAGTACTTC. Translated: CSASRPVLEETQYF.

This clonotype has only a few counts. This chain connects TRBV5-8 to TRBJ1-2; TRBD1 matches at 9 bases. The V and J ends lost 3 bases and 5 bases, in that order; junction bases with no gene match: 8. The CDR3 sequence is 15 residues long. Germline CDR1 reads SGHTS; CDR2 reads YDEGEE. CDR3 sequence (DNA): TGTGCCAGCAGCTCACGGGACAGGGAATTGTATGGCTACACCTTC. It yields the protein CASSSRDRELYGYTF.

This clonotype was counted between two and nine times. The chain joins TRBV6-2 or TRBV6-3 to TRBJ2-7; 7 nucleotides line up with TRBD1. The CDR3 is 12 amino acids. The junction had 1 base not matched to a gene; V was cut back by 8 bases and J by 0 bases. Per germline, CDR1 MNHEY and CDR2 SVGEGT. Here the CDR3 reads CASWDSSYEQYF. In DNA, the CDR3 is TGTGCCAGCTGGGACAGCTCCTACGAGCAGTACTTC.

The chain has TRBV7-2 and TRBJ1-4; 7 bases are a match to TRBD1. J lost 8 bases, V lost 5 bases, and 8 bases had no gene match. The CDR3 length is 14 residues. Germline V gives CDR1 SGHTA, CDR2 FQGNSA. The CDR3, as DNA: TGTGCCAGCAGCCCGGACAGGAGGCAAGAAAAACTGTTTTTT. It yields the protein CASSPDRRQEKLFF.

The chain joins TRBV12-3 or TRBV12-4 to TRBJ2-6, with D possibly matching TRBD2 (5 bases). The V and J ends lost 6 bases and 1 base respectively, with 22 bases between them. The CDR3 loop spans 19 amino acids. The CDR3 nucleotides read TGTGCCAGCAGCCCGGGTCAGGTGCCTACGGGATCTGGGGCCAACGTCCTGACTTTC. It translates to CASSPGQVPTGSGANVLTF.

A few counts support this clonotype. The gene calls are TRBV29-1 and TRBJ2-4, with D tentatively TRBD2 (7 bases). V was clipped by 4 bases and J by 7 bases, with 17 bases between them. This CDR3 is built from 14 residues. Germline V gives CDR1 SQVTM, CDR2 ANQGSEA. CDR3 bases: TGCAGCGTTGGGGGGGGCCGTCTTAACAACATTCAGTACTTC. It codes for CSVGGGRLNNIQYF.

This clonotype was observed at least ten times. This chain joins TRBV29-1 and TRBJ2-3, with 7 bases aligning to TRBD2. Germline V CDR1 and CDR2: SQVTM, ANQGSEA. Germline trimming cut 5 bases from V and 4 bases from J; bases unmatched to any gene: 6. This CDR3 has 13 amino acids. CDR3 DNA: TGCAGCGTTTGGGGGGGGATGGCAGATACGCAGTATTTT. Amino acid sequence: CSVWGGMADTQYF.

The chain uses TRBV20-1 and TRBJ1-6; a possible D gene is TRBD1 (5 bases). The CDR3 is 12 amino acids. Germline CDR1 DFQATT, CDR2 SNEGSKA (reference sequence). V was pared by 3 bases and J by 14 bases, with 14 bases between. CDR3 region: CSASRGSLSLHF. In nucleotides, the CDR3 is TGCAGTGCTAGTCGGGGCAGCCTCTCCCTCCACTTT.

The chain recombines TRBV29-1 with TRBJ2-2; D may be TRBD1 (6 bases). Trimming left V 7 bases short and J 7 bases short, with 13 bases between. The CDR3 length is 12 residues. Germline V lookup: CDR1 SQVTM, CDR2 ANQGSEA. The CDR3 reads CSAEGDNGELFF. As DNA, the CDR3 is TGCAGCGCCGAGGGGGACAACGGGGAGCTGTTTTTT.